The 17 T cell receptor beta chains listed next were all sequenced from one sample in a study of high-grade serous ovarian cancer treatment subgroups. Only in-frame clones appear in the TCRdb table, and some are missing; sequencing was by immunoSEQ multiplex PCR. The sample lists about 16,000 clones; 73% were seen once. Tumor samples were obtained before definitive surgery or chemotherapy. Sequencing was carried out using tumor tissue. The receptors were gathered from a human donor with high-grade serous ovarian cancer.

This clone came up a few times. V usage is TRBV7-8 and J usage is TRBJ1-1, with D possibly matching TRBD1 (6 bases). The CDR3 extends over 17 amino acids. Between the trimmed V and J ends, which lost 6 bases and 7 bases, there was a span of 27 bases. The germline V gene has CDR1 SGHVS and CDR2 FQNEAQ. DNA of the CDR3: TGTGCCAGCAGACTGACCTTTAAGGCACAGGGTTGGGGTGAAGCTTTCTTT. This gives the protein CASRLTFKAQGWGEAFF.

The V and J genes are TRBV2 and TRBJ2-7; 10 bases are shared with TRBD2. Germline V gene lookup returns CDR1 SNHLY and CDR2 FYNNEI. The CDR3 length is 15 residues. After removal of 5 bases from V and 0 bases from J, the junction contained 4 bases not matched to a gene. The CDR3 DNA follows: TGTGCCAGCAGTATTAGCGGGGGGCCCTCCTACGAGCAGTACTTC. Translation gives CASSISGGPSYEQYF.

The rearrangement uses TRBV5-6 and TRBJ2-7; 10 nucleotides line up with TRBD1. The V gene end was trimmed by 0 bases and the J gene end by 4 bases; junction bases not matched to a gene: 4. Germline values: CDR1 SGHDT, CDR2 YYEEEE. CDR3 size: 15 residues. The DNA for the CDR3 is TGTGCCAGCAGCTTGGGACAGGGGGCGCGGTACGAGCAGTACTTC. This encodes CASSLGQGARYEQYF.

The chain recombines TRBV16 with TRBJ2-1; 7 nucleotides agree with TRBD2. This CDR3 region has 17 residues. The germline V gene has CDR1 KGHSY and CDR2 FQNENV. V shed 4 bases, J shed 5 bases, and the junction held 14 bases outside the gene matches. CDR3 sequence (DNA): TGTGCCAGCAGCCTACAGGTTGGGAGGGACGGGAACAATGAGCAGTTCTTC. Encoded protein: CASSLQVGRDGNNEQFF.

V and J are TRBV7-6 and TRBJ2-3, with D perhaps being TRBD1 or TRBD2 (7 bases each). Germline CDR1 SGHVS, CDR2 FNYEAQ. V was clipped by 5 bases and J by 4 bases, with 10 bases between them. The CDR3 has 13 amino acids. DNA for the CDR3: TGTGCCAGCAGCCCAGGGGGGGCAGATACGCAGTATTTT. Protein product: CASSPGGADTQYF.

DNA of the CDR3: TGCGCCAGCACCTATGCAGGGGCTAGGGACACTGAAGCTTTCTTT. It yields the protein CASTYAGARDTEAFF. This sequence joins TRBV5-1 and TRBJ1-1, with D possibly TRBD1 on 6 matching bases. Trimming took 6 bases from V and 3 from J, leaving 18 bases between them. Germline V CDR1 and CDR2: SGHRS, YFSETQ. This CDR3 is 15 amino acids long.

CDR3 residues: CASIEGGLAGGTDTQYF. The CDR3 nucleotides are TGTGCCAGCATCGAAGGGGGACTAGCGGGGGGAACAGATACGCAGTATTTT. The rearrangement uses TRBV2 and TRBJ2-3; 15 bases match TRBD2. The length of the CDR3 is 17 residues. The V segment lost 7 bases and the J segment 3 bases; nucleotides outside the gene matches: 8. Germline-derived CDR1 and CDR2 are SNHLY and FYNNEI.

This clone was counted once. CDR3 DNA sequence: TGTGCCAGCAGCGTCGACCCGGGGGCCAACGTCCTGACTTTC. It is translated as CASSVDPGANVLTF. V and J are TRBV5-4 and TRBJ2-6, with D uncertain. V lost 4 bases and J 4 bases, leaving 9 bases between the germline ends. This CDR3 spans 14 amino acids. From germline, CDR1 is SGHNT and CDR2 YYREEE (reference sequence). Combining the CDR3 with reference TRBV5-4 and TRBJ2-6 gives the whole variable domain ETGVTQSPTHLIKTRGQQVTLRCSSQSGHNTVSWYQQALGQGPQFIFQYYREEENGRGNFPPRFSGLQFPNYSSELNVNALELDDSALYLCASSVDPGANVLTFGAGSRLTVL.

The chain recombines TRBV6-6 with TRBJ2-7; unclear D gene. Germline V CDR1 and CDR2: MNHNY, SVGAGI (reference sequence). The germline V and J ends were trimmed by 6 bases and 3 bases, with 6 bases remaining between them. The CDR3 covers 11 residues. The CDR3 bases are TGTGCCAGCAGAAATAGCTACGAGCAGTACTTC. It yields the protein CASRNSYEQYF.

The chain recombines TRBV5-1 with TRBJ1-2; maybe TRBD1 (6 bases). The CDR3 runs to 13 residues. Germline loops: CDR1 SGHRS, CDR2 YFSETQ. V shed 2 bases and J shed 8 bases, with 13 bases lying between them. CDR3 DNA: TGCGCCAGCAGCTTCTGGGGGGCGCGAGGCTACACCTTC. It yields the protein CASSFWGARGYTF.

This rearrangement joins TRBV6-1 to TRBJ1-2; D is perhaps TRBD1 (6 bases). The CDR3 has 15 residues. Trimming cost V 3 bases and J 4 bases, with 15 bases left between them. From germline, CDR1 is MNHNS and CDR2 SASEGT. CDR3 coding DNA: TGTGCCAGCAGTGATTACCCCGGGACAATCTATGGCTACACCTTC. Its translation: CASSDYPGTIYGYTF.

This chain uses TRBV11-2 with TRBJ1-5; D is perhaps TRBD1 (5 bases). CDR1 and CDR2 (germline): SGHAT, FQNNGV. CDR3 length equals 13 residues. The V and J ends lost 2 bases and 6 bases respectively, with 8 bases between them. CDR3 in DNA: TGTGCCAGCAGCTTAACGGGGGTTCAGCCCCAGCATTTT. As protein: CASSLTGVQPQHF.

The CDR3 reads CASSPTSGSGELFF. The CDR3 bases are TGTGCCAGCAGCCCCACTAGCGGCTCTGGGGAGCTGTTTTTT. V usage is TRBV11-1 and J usage is TRBJ2-2; 8 bases map to TRBD2. CDR1 SGHAT and CDR2 FQDESV come from the germline V gene (reference sequence). CDR3 length equals 14 residues. V was clipped by 5 bases and J by 8 bases; unmatched bases: 7.

This chain joins TRBV18 and TRBJ2-7; weak D call: TRBD2 (5 bases). The CDR3 is 13 amino acids. Germline CDR1 is KGHSH and CDR2 is LQKENI. Deletions cut 6 bases from V and 3 bases from J, with 12 bases between. The CDR3 DNA reads TGTGCCAGCTCCCGGGAACTAAACTACGAGCAGTACTTC. Amino acid sequence: CASSRELNYEQYF.

This chain uses TRBV5-1 with TRBJ2-5, with TRBD2 matching 11 bases. The V gene's germline CDR1 is SGHRS and CDR2 YFSETQ. V lost 0 bases and J lost 3; bases outside the gene matches: 7. There are 17 residues in the CDR3. The DNA for the CDR3 is TGCGCCAGCAGCTTGGCTAGCGGGGGGCCCTCGAAAGAGACCCAGTACTTC. This codes for CASSLASGGPSKETQYF.

This clone appeared a few times. The chain combines TRBV23-1 with TRBJ1-5; TRBD1 matches at 11 bases. TRBV23-1 is reported as an ORF; its role is uncertain. The V and J ends lost 8 bases and 1 base, in that order; junction bases with no gene match: 13. The CDR3 has 18 residues. This CDR3 is CASLWGQGVVWSNQPQHF. The CDR3 coding sequence is TGCGCCAGCCTCTGGGGACAGGGGGTCGTCTGGAGCAATCAGCCCCAGCATTTT.

This clone has only a few counts. The chain recombines TRBV1 with TRBJ2-5; the listed D gene, TRBD1, was not tested against the DNA. TRBV1 is reported as a pseudogene. The CDR3 extends over 15 amino acids. This CDR3 reads CTSSPSTGSKETQYF. The CDR3 DNA reads TGCACCAGCAGCCCCTCGACAGGGAGCAAAGAGACCCAGTACTTC.